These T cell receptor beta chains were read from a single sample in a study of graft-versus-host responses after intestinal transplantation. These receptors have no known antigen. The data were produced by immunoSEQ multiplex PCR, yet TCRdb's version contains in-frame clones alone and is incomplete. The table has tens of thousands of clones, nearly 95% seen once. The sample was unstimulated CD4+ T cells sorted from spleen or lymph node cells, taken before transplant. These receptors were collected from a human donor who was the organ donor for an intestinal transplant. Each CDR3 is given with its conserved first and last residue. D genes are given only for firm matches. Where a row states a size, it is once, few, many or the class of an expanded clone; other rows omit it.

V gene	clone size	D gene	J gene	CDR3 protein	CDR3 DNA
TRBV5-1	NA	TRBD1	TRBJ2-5	CASSYQGAAETQYF	TGCGCCAGCAGCTACCAGGGGGCGGCGGAGACCCAGTACTTC
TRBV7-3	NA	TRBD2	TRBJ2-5	CASSLAGLAGGGTQYF	TGTGCCAGCAGCTTAGCGGGACTAGCGGGAGGAGGGACCCAGTACTTC
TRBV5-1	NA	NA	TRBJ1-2	CASSLDTNYGYTF	TGCGCCAGCAGCTTGGACACTAACTATGGCTACACCTTC
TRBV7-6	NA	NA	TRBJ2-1	CASSSRRGVRGRYNEQFF	TGTGCCAGCAGCTCTAGGAGGGGAGTACGGGGCCGGTACAATGAGCAGTTCTTC
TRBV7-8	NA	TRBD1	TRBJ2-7	CASSGSLGTVSIEQYF	TGTGCCAGCAGCGGATCACTCGGGACAGTATCTATCGAGCAGTACTTC
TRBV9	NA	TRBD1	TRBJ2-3	CASSPGQGTDTQYF	TGTGCCAGCAGTCCGGGACAGGGCACAGATACGCAGTATTTT
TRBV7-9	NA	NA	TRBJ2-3	CASSLVGDTQYF	TGTGCCAGCAGCTTAGTGGGGGATACGCAGTATTTT
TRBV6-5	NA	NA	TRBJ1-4	CASSSRLATNEKLFF	TGTGCCAGCAGTTCCCGACTGGCAACTAATGAAAAACTGTTTTTT
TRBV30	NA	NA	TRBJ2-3	CAWRGRGADTQYF	TGTGCCTGGAGGGGGCGAGGGGCAGATACGCAGTATTTT
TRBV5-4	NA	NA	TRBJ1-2	CASSLLPGNYGYTF	TGTGCCAGCAGCTTGTTGCCAGGCAACTATGGCTACACCTTC
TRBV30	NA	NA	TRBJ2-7	CAWNVGFSYEQYF	TGTGCCTGGAATGTTGGGTTTAGTTACGAGCAGTACTTC
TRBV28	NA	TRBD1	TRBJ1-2	CASSLVVGTGSYGYTF	TGTGCCAGCAGTTTGGTGGTTGGGACAGGATCCTATGGCTACACCTTC
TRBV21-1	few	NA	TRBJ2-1	CASSPGRNEQFF	TGTGCCAGCAGCCCCGGGAGGAATGAGCAGTTCTTC
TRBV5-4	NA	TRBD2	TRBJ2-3	CASSLAGTSGDIMSTDTQYF	TGTGCCAGCAGCTTGGCCGGGACTAGCGGAGACATCATGAGCACAGATACGCAGTATTTT
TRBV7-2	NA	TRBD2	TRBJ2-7	CASGRTSGFSYEQYF	TGTGCCAGCGGACGGACTAGCGGGTTCTCCTACGAGCAGTACTTC
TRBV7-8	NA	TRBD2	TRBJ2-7	CASRVAGIDEQYF	TGTGCCAGCAGGGTAGCGGGAATCGACGAGCAGTACTTC
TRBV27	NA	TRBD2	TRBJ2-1	CASRGLAVIDNEQFF	TGTGCCAGCCGTGGACTAGCGGTAATTGACAATGAGCAGTTCTTC
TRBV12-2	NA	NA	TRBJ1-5	CASRLNWDWDSNQPQHF	TGTGCAAGTCGCTTAAACTGGGACTGGGATAGCAATCAGCCCCAGCATTTT
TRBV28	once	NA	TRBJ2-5	CASSPGGGWETQYF	TGTGCCAGCAGTCCCGGAGGGGGTTGGGAGACCCAGTACTTC
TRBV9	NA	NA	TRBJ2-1	CASSVEAGPSYNEQFF	TGTGCCAGCAGCGTAGAAGCGGGTCCCTCCTACAATGAGCAGTTCTTC
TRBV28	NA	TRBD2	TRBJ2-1	CASSLAGGPYNEQFF	TGTGCCAGCAGTTTAGCGGGAGGGCCCTACAATGAGCAGTTCTTC
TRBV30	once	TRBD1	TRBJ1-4	CAWSGDRVDEKLFF	TGTGCCTGGAGTGGGGACAGGGTAGATGAAAAACTGTTTTTT
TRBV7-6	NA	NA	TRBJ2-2	CASSLAGAGGELFF	TGTGCCAGCAGCTTAGCGGGGGCGGGCGGGGAGCTGTTTTTT
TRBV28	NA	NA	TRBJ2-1	CASGNLGAVTLEQFF	TGTGCCAGCGGTAATCTCGGGGCAGTCACCCTGGAGCAGTTCTTC
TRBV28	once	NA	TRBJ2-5	CASSETRETQYF	TGTGCCAGCAGTGAAACTCGGGAGACCCAGTACTTC
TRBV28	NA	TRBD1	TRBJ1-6	CASNYRGYNSPLHF	TGTGCCAGCAACTACAGGGGGTATAATTCACCCCTCCACTTT
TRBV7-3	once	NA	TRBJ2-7	CASSSGVEQYF	TGTGCCAGCAGCTCCGGTGTCGAGCAGTACTTC
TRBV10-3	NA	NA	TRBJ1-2	CAIREEGQTYGYTF	TGTGCCATCAGAGAGGAAGGACAGACGTATGGCTACACCTTC
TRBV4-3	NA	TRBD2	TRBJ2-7	CASSQDSGRAYEQYF	TGCGCCAGCAGCCAAGATAGCGGGAGGGCCTACGAGCAGTACTTC
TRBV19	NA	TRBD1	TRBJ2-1	CASSSQPPTSTGDEQFF	TGTGCCAGTAGTTCCCAGCCCCCCACATCGACAGGGGATGAGCAGTTCTTC
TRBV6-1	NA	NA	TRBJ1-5	CASSERPQHF	TGTGCCAGCAGTGAAAGGCCCCAGCATTTT
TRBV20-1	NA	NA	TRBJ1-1	CSARDGEAFF	TGCAGTGCTAGAGACGGTGAAGCTTTCTTT
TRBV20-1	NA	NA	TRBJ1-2	CSADNNYGYTF	TGCAGTGCTGACAATAACTATGGCTACACCTTC
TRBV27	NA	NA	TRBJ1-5	CASSLGPFINQPQHF	TGTGCCAGCAGTTTAGGGCCGTTTATCAATCAGCCCCAGCATTTT
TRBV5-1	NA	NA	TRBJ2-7	CASSIGLRAEQYF	TGCGCCAGCAGCATTGGACTGCGTGCCGAGCAGTACTTC
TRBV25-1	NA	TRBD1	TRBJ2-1	CASSGQGSEQFF	TGTGCCAGCAGTGGACAGGGCAGTGAGCAGTTCTTC
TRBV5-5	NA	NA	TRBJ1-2	CASSLWTGLNYGYTF	TGTGCCAGCAGCTTGTGGACGGGACTTAACTATGGCTACACCTTC
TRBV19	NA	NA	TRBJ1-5	CASSLLGSNQPQHF	TGTGCCAGTAGTCTTCTCGGCAGCAATCAGCCCCAGCATTTT
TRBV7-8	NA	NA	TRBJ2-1	CASSLRWGNEQFF	TGTGCCAGCAGCTTAAGGTGGGGGAATGAGCAGTTCTTC
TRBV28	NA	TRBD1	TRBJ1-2	CASSPTGTGGMVYGYTF	TGTGCCAGCAGCCCAACCGGGACAGGGGGCATGGTCTATGGCTACACCTTC
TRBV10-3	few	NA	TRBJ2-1	CAISGRTDNEQFF	TGTGCCATCAGTGGCCGGACGGACAATGAGCAGTTCTTC